This TCR beta chain appears in the sequencing data of a study of shared clonotypes between healthy human individuals. Memory CD4+ cells were the fraction left after CD45RA+ naive selection. Profiling relied on immunoSEQ multiplex PCR, and the TCRdb table lists in-frame clones only, not all of them. The table records hundreds of thousands of clones, 73% of them present only once. Details on this clone: The antigen is unknown.

CDR3 length: 15 residues. In germline, CDR1 is SGHTA, CDR2 FQGNSA. Trimming pared 5 bases from V and 6 bases from J, leaving 19 bases between. Whole-study findings and limits: Investigators collected only blood, and repertoires in tissues likely differ.

What was sequenced was memory CD4+ T cells sorted from blood. Described subset: CD45RA-negative fraction. The J gene is TRBJ1-2, the V gene TRBV7-2; tentatively, D is TRBD1 (5 bases). The TCR was taken from a woman under 40 in good health. DNA of the CDR3: TGTGCCAGCAGCCCCTATATCCCCGGGGACGATGGCTACACCTTC. As protein: CASSPYIPGDDGYTF.